Included here is one T cell receptor (beta chain) sequence, with context. Its specificity is not known. This entry belongs to a study of T cell responses to AZD1222 COVID-19 vaccine. Whole-study results and caveats: Spike-specific TCR breadth rose after two AZD1222 doses, and depth rose as well.

The method was immunoSEQ multiplex PCR; TCRdb's version includes in-frame clones alone and lacks a portion of them. The table has 150,000 or so clones, over 90% seen once; the top ten hold around 1.5%. The clonotype comes from an adult who received the AZD1222 COVID-19 vaccine. The source was peripheral blood, collected 28 days after the second AZD1222 dose.

CDR3 amino acids: CASSTNRDRGKEQYF. CDR3 DNA: TGTGCCAGCAGCACCAACCGGGACAGGGGAAAAGAGCAGTACTTC. The chain has TRBV27 and TRBJ2-7, with 10 bases lining up with TRBD1. Germline CDR1 reads MNHEY; CDR2 reads SMNVEV (reference sequence). The CDR3 has 15 residues. Losses at the gene ends were 6 bases for V and 7 bases for J; bases not matched to a gene: 12.